The 11 T cell receptor beta chains below all came from one sample that was sequenced in a study of blood T cell repertoires in COVID-19. The data were produced by immunoSEQ multiplex PCR, yet TCRdb's version contains in-frame clones alone and is incomplete. The profile shows 200,000 or so clones, roughly four fifths of them singletons. Input material: peripheral blood. The receptors come from a woman aged 40 to 50 with acute or convalescent COVID-19.

The chain joins TRBV5-8 to TRBJ1-5; no clear D gene. The V end was cut by 3 bases, the J end by 5 bases, with 18 bases between. Germline assignment: CDR1 SGHTS and CDR2 YDEGEE. The CDR3 covers 16 residues. CDR3 protein: CASSWTLAPGDQPQHF. CDR3 DNA: TGTGCCAGCAGCTGGACCCTAGCCCCGGGAGATCAGCCCCAGCATTTT.

This clone was counted once. This rearrangement joins TRBV30 to TRBJ2-1, with a possible D match to TRBD2 (6 bases). This CDR3 region has 14 residues. Germline assignment: CDR1 GTSNPN and CDR2 SVGIG (reference sequence). The ends were cut back, 4 bases at V and 0 bases at J, with 10 bases in the middle. In DNA, the CDR3 is TGTGCCTGGAAGGGCGGGGACTCCTACAATGAGCAGTTCTTC. Translating gives CAWKGGDSYNEQFF.

This rearrangement joins TRBV19 to TRBJ1-1, with D unresolved. Germline assignment: CDR1 LNHDA and CDR2 SQIVND (reference sequence). Deletions cut 8 bases from V and 6 bases from J, with 16 bases between. This CDR3 is built from 13 residues. The CDR3 DNA follows: TGTGCCAGTCGCGTCTATGGAGCGGCTGAAGCTTTCTTT. This gives the protein CASRVYGAAEAFF.

This chain connects TRBV11-1 to TRBJ2-3; weak D call: TRBD2 (5 bases). CDR1 and CDR2 from the germline V gene are SGHAT and FQDESV (reference sequence). CDR3 length: 15 residues. Trimming pared 5 bases from V and 1 base from J, leaving 13 bases between. The CDR3 here is CASSPLASGTDTQYF. In DNA form, the CDR3 reads TGTGCCAGCAGCCCCCTAGCCTCGGGCACAGATACGCAGTATTTT.

J is TRBJ2-2 and V is TRBV6-6, with a possible D match to TRBD1 (6 bases). CDR3 length equals 14 residues. Trimming took 8 bases from V and 7 from J, leaving 17 bases between them. Germline V CDR1 and CDR2: MNHNY, SVGAGI (reference sequence). The CDR3 reads CASDGTTSFGELFF. CDR3 DNA sequence: TGTGCCAGCGACGGGACAACCTCCTTCGGGGAGCTGTTTTTT.

The rearrangement joins TRBV5-1 to TRBJ2-7; TRBD1 is a possible D gene (7 bases). Trimming removed 4 bases from V and 6 bases from J, with 11 bases in between. This CDR3 comprises 12 residues. Germline CDR1 SGHRS, CDR2 YFSETQ. The CDR3 reads CASSAGGIEQYF. DNA of the CDR3: TGCGCCAGCAGCGCAGGGGGGATCGAGCAGTACTTC.

This chain joins TRBV18 and TRBJ1-2; D gene uncertain. The CDR3 has 16 amino acids. Germline values: CDR1 KGHSH, CDR2 LQKENI. Trimming cost V 3 bases and J 8 bases, with 22 bases left between them. CDR3 loop: CASSPSSGFTLGGYTF. The DNA of the CDR3 is TGTGCCAGCTCACCCTCGTCCGGGTTCACCCTCGGGGGCTACACCTTC.

The chain has TRBV6-6 and TRBJ2-1; D perhaps matches TRBD2 (5 bases). The CDR3 has 15 amino acids. Germline values: CDR1 MNHNY, CDR2 SVGAGI (reference sequence). With 2 bases removed from V and 5 bases from J, the gap between germline ends came to 13 bases. DNA of the CDR3: TGTGCCAGCAGTTACGCTAGCATAAAGAACAATGAGCAGTTCTTC. Its translation: CASSYASIKNNEQFF.

The chain carries TRBV23-1 and TRBJ2-2, with 13 nucleotides matching TRBD2. TRBV23-1 is an open reading frame whose function is uncertain. CDR3 length: 24 residues. V was clipped by 2 bases and J by 4 bases; unmatched bases: 25. The CDR3 region is CASSQGGAPGGATSGRRGTGELFF. CDR3 nucleotides: TGCGCCAGCAGTCAAGGGGGTGCGCCAGGGGGCGCGACTAGCGGGAGGCGAGGCACCGGGGAGCTGTTTTTT.

V and J are TRBV5-5 and TRBJ2-7, with 8 nucleotides matching TRBD2. The V gene's germline CDR1 is SGHKS and CDR2 YYEKEE (reference sequence). The CDR3 covers 14 residues. Unmatched junction bases numbered 5, after V lost 2 bases and J lost 4 bases. The CDR3 here is CASSFIRGGYEQYF. The CDR3 DNA reads TGTGCCAGCAGCTTTATTCGCGGGGGGTACGAGCAGTACTTC.

V and J are TRBV2 and TRBJ1-2, with D possibly TRBD1 on 5 matching bases. Per the germline V gene, CDR1 is SNHLY and CDR2 is FYNNEI. The length of the CDR3 is 13 residues. Deletions cut 11 bases from V and 2 bases from J, with 15 bases between. The CDR3 DNA follows: TGTGCCTTTGGAGGGGCCCCGAACTATGGCTACACCTTC. Translation: CAFGGAPNYGYTF.